This T cell receptor (beta chain) stems from a study of Ad26.COV2.S vaccination and SARS-CoV-2 variants. The CDR3 length is 15 residues. V lost 0 bases to trimming and J lost 0 bases, with 6 bases between them. CDR1 is SGDLS and CDR2 is YYNGEE in the germline V gene. On this clone: Its antigen remains unknown.

Profiling relied on immunoSEQ multiplex PCR, and the TCRdb table lists in-frame clones only, not all of them. The sample consists of about 430,000 clones, 75% to 95% of them appearing once. Noted treatment: 15 to 20 received Ad26.COV2.S at low or high dose, single or two shots; 5 received placebo; per-sample allocation not given. Sampling was done on day 63 after the first vaccine or placebo injection. Adults aged 18-55 years in Boston included the donor. An Ad26 vector that expressed Wuhan-strain SARS-CoV-2 spike constituted the vaccine. Regarding the study as a whole: Possible underestimation of total T cell responses by the TCR breadth and depth analyses was noted.

V and J are TRBV9 and TRBJ1-4; D unresolved. The receptor comes from a person aged 18 to 65 who received the Ad26.COV2.S COVID-19 vaccine or a placebo. Sequences were derived from peripheral blood, sampled in a trial of Ad26.COV2.S vaccine versus placebo. CDR3 sequence: CASSVETATNEKLFF. CDR3 nucleotides: TGTGCCAGCAGCGTAGAGACGGCAACTAATGAAAAACTGTTTTTT.